Listed below are T cell receptor beta chains from one sample, sequenced in a study of beta chain features in type 1 diabetes. Some clones are missing from TCRdb's copy, which holds only in-frame ones; the method was immunoSEQ multiplex PCR. The sample records roughly 400,000 clones, over 8.5% being singletons. Material for sequencing was central memory CD4+ T cells from blood. All receptors come from a man aged 25-40 years with type 1 diabetes. Both conserved end residues are part of each CDR3. D genes are given only for firm matches. Not every row has a clone size; where given, it reads once, few, many or a size class.

size: NA
J: TRBJ1-2
V: TRBV5-4
D: NA
DNA: TGTGCCAGCAGCTTGGGACGGCGGTATGGCTACACCTTC
CDR3: CASSLGRRYGYTF

size: few
J: TRBJ1-3
V: TRBV29-1
D: NA
DNA: TGCAGCGTTGTAGCTCGGGCACACTCTGGAAACACCATATATTTT
CDR3: CSVVARAHSGNTIYF

size: NA
J: TRBJ2-2
V: TRBV5-1
D: NA
DNA: TGCGCCAGCAGCTTTACAGGGCGAGCCGGGGAGCTGTTTTTT
CDR3: CASSFTGRAGELFF

size: NA
J: TRBJ2-4
V: TRBV2
D: NA
DNA: TGTGCCAGCAGTGGTAGGAAGCCGGTATCAATTCAGTACTTC
CDR3: CASSGRKPVSIQYF

size: NA
J: TRBJ2-3
V: TRBV7-2
D: NA
DNA: TGTGCCAGCAGCTGGCAGGGAGATACGCAGTATTTT
CDR3: CASSWQGDTQYF

size: NA
J: TRBJ2-5
V: TRBV6-6
D: TRBD2
DNA: TGTGCCAGCAGCCACCCGGGGGGGCCGCGCGGGACCCAGTACTTC
CDR3: CASSHPGGPRGTQYF

size: few
J: TRBJ2-7
V: TRBV12-5
D: NA
DNA: TGTGCTAGTGGTTTCGGGTTTGGGGGAGAGCAGTACTTC
CDR3: CASGFGFGGEQYF

size: NA
J: TRBJ2-2
V: TRBV7-3
D: NA
DNA: TGTGCCAGCAGCTTAATGGGGGCGCAAGACACCGGGGAGCTGTTTTTT
CDR3: CASSLMGAQDTGELFF

size: few
J: TRBJ1-1
V: TRBV2
D: NA
DNA: TGTGCCAGCAGTACCCAAGAGGGCACTGAAGCCTTCTTT
CDR3: CASSTQEGTEAFF

size: few
J: TRBJ1-4
V: TRBV14
D: NA
DNA: TGTGCCAGCAGCACTCTGGGACAAGCTAATGAAAAACTGTTTTTT
CDR3: CASSTLGQANEKLFF

size: many
J: TRBJ2-7
V: TRBV2
D: NA
DNA: TGTGCCAGCTCCTGGGACATCTACGAGCAGTACTTC
CDR3: CASSWDIYEQYF

size: few
J: TRBJ2-5
V: TRBV5-4
D: NA
DNA: TGTGCCAGCAGCTGGAGGGACCAAGAGACCCAGTACTTC
CDR3: CASSWRDQETQYF

size: few
J: TRBJ2-5
V: TRBV7-2
D: NA
DNA: TGTGCCAGCAGCTTAGCTGGTAGCGCGGAGACCCAGTACTTC
CDR3: CASSLAGSAETQYF

size: few
J: TRBJ1-2
V: TRBV7-2
D: NA
DNA: TGTGCCAGCAGCCCCGACCCGGACGTTGGCTACACCTTC
CDR3: CASSPDPDVGYTF

size: few
J: TRBJ2-7
V: TRBV15
D: NA
DNA: TGTGCCACCAGCAGAGATCGGGGCTCCAGGTTCTACGTGGAGCAGTACTTC
CDR3: CATSRDRGSRFYVEQYF

size: once
J: TRBJ2-5
V: TRBV28
D: NA
DNA: TGTGCCAGCAGTCGACAGGAGCGCGAGACCCAGTACTTC
CDR3: CASSRQERETQYF

size: many
J: TRBJ1-3
V: TRBV6-5
D: TRBD1
DNA: TGTGCCAGCAGTCTCGGGACAGCTGGAAACACCATATATTTT
CDR3: CASSLGTAGNTIYF

size: NA
J: TRBJ1-2
V: TRBV14
D: NA
DNA: TGTGCCAGCAGCCAAGGGGTCCACTATGGCTACACCTTC
CDR3: CASSQGVHYGYTF

size: once
J: TRBJ2-5
V: TRBV30
D: TRBD2
DNA: TGTGCCTGGAGCCCCAAGACTAGCGGGTGGGTAAGGAGGACAGAGACCCAGTACTTC
CDR3: CAWSPKTSGWVRRTETQYF

size: few
J: TRBJ2-3
V: TRBV5-1
D: NA
DNA: TGCGCCAGCAGCTTGGCATTAGCTAGCGCGGCAGATACGCAGTATTTT
CDR3: CASSLALASAADTQYF

size: few
J: TRBJ2-2
V: TRBV7-2
D: NA
DNA: TGTGCCAGCAGCCAAGCGTCCACCGGGGAGCTGTTTTTT
CDR3: CASSQASTGELFF

size: many
J: TRBJ1-1
V: TRBV2
D: NA
DNA: TGTGCCAGCAGTGAGACGGACACTGAAGCTTTCTTT
CDR3: CASSETDTEAFF